Sequencing of this T cell receptor beta chain was carried out in a study of blood T cell repertoires in COVID-19. Turning to the study itself: COVID-19 samples from acute and convalescent phases originated in the United States, Italy and Spain.

TCRdb keeps only in-frame clones here, not all; method: immunoSEQ multiplex PCR. Of 100,000 to 150,000 clones in the sample, approximately 90% were seen once. A few counts support this clone. The trim removed 4 bases at V and 4 bases at J, leaving 7 bases unmatched. CDR3 length: 14 amino acids. Per germline, CDR1 SGHRS and CDR2 YFSETQ. V is TRBV5-1 and J is TRBJ1-1, with 7 bases identical to TRBD1. This receptor was identified in a man aged 45 to 65 with acute or convalescent COVID-19. Material: peripheral blood. The CDR3 DNA is TGCGCCAGCAGCGTTCAGACAGGGTCCACTGAAGCTTTCTTT. Amino acid sequence: CASSVQTGSTEAFF. Supplemented by reference TRBV5-1 and TRBJ1-1, the full variable domain reads KAGVTQTPRYLIKTRGQQVTLSCSPISGHRSVSWYQQTPGQGLQFLFEYFSETQRNKGNFPGRFSGRQFSNSRSEMNVSTLELGDSALYLCASSVQTGSTEAFFGQGTRLTVV.